The 28 T cell receptor beta chains in this list originate from one sample, sequenced in a study of shared clonotypes between healthy human individuals. Repertoires were generated with immunoSEQ multiplex PCR, while TCRdb's copy carries only in-frame clones and drops some. The profile shows about 110,000 clones, around 68% of them singletons. The sample consisted of memory CD8+ T cells sorted from blood. Specified subset: CD45RO+ cells pooled with CCR7-negative TemRA cells. The origin of the receptors is a woman aged 25 to 45 in good health.

This clone came up many times. The chain employs TRBV2 and TRBJ2-7; D is unclear. CDR1 is SNHLY, CDR2 FYNNEI, per germline. This CDR3 contains 17 residues. Trimming took off 6 bases at V and 0 bases at J, with 21 bases between the two ends. CDR3 sequence (DNA): TGTGCCAGCAGCAATGGCCTCGAGGCCGTAAGCTCCTACGAGCAGTACTTC. This sequence encodes CASSNGLEAVSSYEQYF. The full variable domain, in which reference TRBV2 and TRBJ2-7 provide the parts outside the CDR3, is EPEVTQTPSHQVTQMGQEVILRCVPISNHLYFYWYRQILGQKVEFLVSFYNNEISEKSEIFDDQFSVERPDGSNFTLKIRSTKLEDSAMYFCASSNGLEAVSSYEQYFGPGTRLTVT.

This sequence joins TRBV19 and TRBJ1-5; 7 bases align to TRBD1. The ends lost 6 bases at V and 4 bases at J; junction bases unmatched: 9. This CDR3 region has 15 residues. Germline-derived CDR1 and CDR2 are LNHDA and SQIVND (reference sequence). This CDR3 is CASSPDRSNNQPQHF. CDR3 DNA: TGTGCCAGTAGCCCGGACAGGTCGAATAATCAGCCCCAGCATTTT. The entire variable domain, with the rest obtained from reference TRBV19 and TRBJ1-5, is as follows: DGGITQSPKYLFRKEGQNVTLSCEQNLNHDAMYWYRQDPGQGLRLIYYSQIVNDFQKGDIAEGYSVSREKKESFPLTVTSAQKNPTAFYLCASSPDRSNNQPQHFGDGTRLSIL.

This chain joins TRBV29-1 and TRBJ2-7, with D maybe TRBD2 (5 bases). The CDR3 contains 13 residues. The V and J ends lost 7 bases and 3 bases respectively, with 16 bases between them. The germline V gene has CDR1 SQVTM and CDR2 ANQGSEA. In DNA form, the CDR3 reads TGCAGCGCCGCAACCGCCGGGGTCTACGAGCAGTACTTC. Residues: CSAATAGVYEQYF.

The chain has TRBV28 and TRBJ2-2; 7 bases align to TRBD1. The CDR3 totals 15 residues. Trimming removed 6 bases from V and 3 bases from J; junction bases left unmatched: 7. The germline V gene has CDR1 MDHEN and CDR2 SYDVKM. The DNA of the CDR3 is TGTGCCAGCAGCCCCCGGGGACAGCACACCGGGGAGCTGTTTTTT. Amino acid sequence: CASSPRGQHTGELFF.

The chain recombines TRBV28 with TRBJ2-7; no clear D gene. CDR1 is MDHEN and CDR2 is SYDVKM in the germline V gene. V lost 5 bases, J lost 1 base, and 18 bases lay in between. This CDR3 has 16 amino acids. In nucleotides, the CDR3 is TGTGCCAGCAGTCAACGCAACCGAGACCCTTCCTACGAGCAGTACTTC. Its translation is CASSQRNRDPSYEQYF.

The gene calls are TRBV7-8 and TRBJ1-1; D gene unclear. Germline V lookup: CDR1 SGHVS, CDR2 FQNEAQ. Between the trimmed V and J ends, which lost 1 base and 5 bases, there was a span of 8 bases. This CDR3 is built from 13 residues. CDR3 DNA: TGTGCCAGCAGCTTAGATCTGGCTACTGAAGCTTTCTTT. It codes for CASSLDLATEAFF.

V and J are TRBV5-1 and TRBJ1-4; D is ambiguous. The V gene's germline CDR1 is SGHRS and CDR2 YFSETQ. The CDR3 sequence is 15 residues long. The V and J ends lost 0 bases and 5 bases respectively, with 11 bases between them. The CDR3 is CASSLVGDINEKLFF. DNA of the CDR3: TGCGCCAGCAGCTTGGTAGGAGACATAAATGAAAAACTGTTTTTT.

The V gene is TRBV2, the J gene TRBJ2-3; D is unclear. V dropped 4 bases and J dropped 0 bases, with 14 bases sitting between them. Germline V lookup: CDR1 SNHLY, CDR2 FYNNEI. The CDR3 length is 16 residues. In DNA form, the CDR3 reads TGTGCCAGCAGTGTTTTTCGGGCGGATAGCACAGATACGCAGTATTTT. Translated: CASSVFRADSTDTQYF.

The rearrangement joins TRBV25-1 to TRBJ2-1, with D unclear. Per germline, CDR1 MGHDK and CDR2 SYGVNS. The ends were cut back, 5 bases at V and 6 bases at J, with 14 bases in the middle. CDR3 length: 14 residues. In nucleotides, the CDR3 is TGTGCCAGCAGTTCCGAGGAAGGTCTCAATGAGCAGTTCTTC. It encodes CASSSEEGLNEQFF.

The rearrangement uses TRBV10-1 and TRBJ2-7; D is uncertain. The V and J ends lost 0 bases and 5 bases respectively, with 11 bases between them. This CDR3 contains 14 residues. Germline lookup yields CDR1 WNHNN and CDR2 SYGVQD (reference sequence). The chain's CDR3 is CASSESKGPNEQYF. The CDR3 bases are TGCGCCAGCAGTGAGTCGAAAGGCCCCAACGAGCAGTACTTC.

The chain employs TRBV13 and TRBJ2-7; D may be TRBD1 (6 bases). The CDR3 is 15 residues long. Between the trimmed V and J ends, which lost 7 bases and 0 bases, there was a span of 16 bases. Germline lookup yields CDR1 PRHDT and CDR2 FYEKMQ (reference sequence). The CDR3 loop is CASTLREGGSYEQYF. The DNA for the CDR3 is TGTGCCAGCACCCTCAGAGAAGGGGGCTCCTACGAGCAGTACTTC.

The chain couples TRBV4-1 to TRBJ1-3, with 9 bases matching TRBD1. V lost 5 bases and J lost 8; bases outside the gene matches: 10. The CDR3 contains 15 residues. Germline loops: CDR1 MGHRA, CDR2 YSYEKL. CDR3 loop: CASSFRTGEVDTIYF. The CDR3 coding sequence is TGCGCCAGCAGCTTCCGGACAGGGGAAGTGGACACCATATATTTT.

This clone was detected once. V is TRBV7-8 and J is TRBJ2-2; D call uncertain. Trimming pared 3 bases from V and 0 bases from J, leaving 5 bases between. CDR3 length: 14 amino acids. Germline V gene data show CDR1 as SGHVS and CDR2 as FQNEAQ. CDR3 DNA sequence: TGTGCCAGCAGCTTGCGTACGAACACCGGGGAGCTGTTTTTT. Protein sequence: CASSLRTNTGELFF.

The chain couples TRBV13 to TRBJ1-5; possibly TRBD1 for D (5 bases). Trimming cost V 0 bases and J 3 bases, with 6 bases left between them. Per the germline V gene, CDR1 is PRHDT and CDR2 is FYEKMQ (reference sequence). The CDR3 contains 14 residues. CDR3: CASSLGGANQPQHF. Here the CDR3 DNA reads TGTGCCAGCAGCTTAGGAGGGGCCAATCAGCCCCAGCATTTT.

This clone has just a few counts. The V gene is TRBV25-1, the J gene TRBJ1-5; the match to TRBD1 covers 7 bases. CDR1 and CDR2 (germline): MGHDK, SYGVNS. This CDR3 comprises 13 residues. V trimming: 2 bases; J trimming: 11 bases; junction bases outside the gene matches: 6. In DNA form, the CDR3 reads TGTGCCAGCAGTGAAGAGGGGGCCGTTGCCCAGCATTTT. Translation: CASSEEGAVAQHF. Filled out from reference TRBV25-1 and TRBJ1-5, the complete variable domain reads EADIYQTPRYLVIGTGKKITLECSQTMGHDKMYWYQQDPGMELHLIHYSYGVNSTEKGDLSSESTVSRIRTEHFPLTLESARPSHTSQYLCASSEEGAVAQHFGDGTRLSIL.

In this sample, this clone turned up many times. J is TRBJ1-2 and V is TRBV25-1; the match to TRBD1 covers 9 bases. V dropped 4 bases and J dropped 4; count of bases not matched to a gene: 16. Germline lookup yields CDR1 MGHDK and CDR2 SYGVNS. The CDR3 has 18 amino acids. As DNA, the CDR3 is TGTGCCAGCAGTGGGATCCTTGGGTGGGGACAGGGATTCTATGGCTACACCTTC. Residues: CASSGILGWGQGFYGYTF.

The CDR3: CASSPTTLNTGELFF. CDR3 nucleotide sequence: TGTGCCAGCAGTCCAACGACACTTAACACCGGGGAGCTGTTTTTT. The chain combines TRBV6-1 with TRBJ2-2, with D hard to call. The CDR3 is made up of 15 amino acids. Germline V gene data show CDR1 as MNHNS and CDR2 as SASEGT. Between the trimmed V and J ends, which lost 5 bases and 2 bases, there was a span of 12 bases.

This clone occurred many times. The V gene is TRBV21-1, the J gene TRBJ2-7. TRBV21-1 corresponds to a pseudogene. CDR3 length: 14 residues. The CDR3 loop reads CASSNGADSYEQYF. DNA for the CDR3: TGTGCCAGCAGCAATGGCGCAGACTCCTACGAGCAGTACTTC.

The chain employs TRBV28 and TRBJ2-7, with TRBD1 matching over 10 bases. This CDR3 contains 13 residues. Trimming at V came to 10 bases and at J to 5 bases, leaving 8 bases not matched to a gene. The germline gives CDR1 MDHEN, CDR2 SYDVKM. CDR3 DNA: TGTGCCATCTGGGACAGGGGTAGGAACGAGCAGTACTTC. Its translation is CAIWDRGRNEQYF.

V is TRBV11-2 and J is TRBJ2-1, with 9 bases lining up with TRBD1. V shed 0 bases and J 4 bases; nucleotides not matched to a gene: 1. Looked up from germline, CDR1 is SGHAT and CDR2 is FQNNGV. This CDR3 comprises 15 residues. The CDR3: CASSLDGTGYNEQFF. The CDR3 DNA reads as TGTGCCAGCAGCTTAGATGGGACAGGGTACAATGAGCAGTTCTTC.

This rearrangement joins TRBV21-1 to TRBJ1-5. TRBV21-1 is given as a pseudogene. The CDR3 runs 12 residues. The CDR3: CARGQGNQPQHF. The CDR3 DNA reads TGTGCCAGAGGGCAGGGCAATCAGCCCCAGCATTTT.

The sample holds many counts of this clone. Other nucleotide sequences in the sample specify the same CDR3. The CDR3 here is CASRAGEPYEQYF. The CDR3 DNA reads as TGTGCCAGCAGAGCAGGGGAACCCTACGAGCAGTACTTC. The rearrangement uses TRBV2 and TRBJ2-7, with D possibly matching TRBD1 (6 bases). Germline V gene sequence: CDR1 SNHLY, CDR2 FYNNEI. The V gene lost 6 bases and the J gene lost 2 bases, with 11 bases spanning the gap. The CDR3 has 13 residues.

This CDR3 is CASSGQYSENSPLHF. The CDR3 DNA sequence: TGTGCCAGCAGCGGTCAGTACTCGGAGAATTCACCCCTCCACTTT. J is TRBJ1-6 and V is TRBV7-2; D not certain. Trimming left V 5 bases short and J 7 bases short, with 15 bases between. This CDR3 region has 15 residues. Per the germline V gene, CDR1 is SGHTA and CDR2 is FQGNSA.

The rearrangement links TRBV19 to TRBJ1-5; D remains ambiguous. This CDR3 region has 14 residues. Looked up from germline, CDR1 is LNHDA and CDR2 is SQIVND (reference sequence). Trimming pared 1 base from V and 2 bases from J, leaving 6 bases between. The CDR3: CASSIARGNQPQHF. The CDR3 DNA is TGTGCCAGTAGTATAGCCCGGGGCAATCAGCCCCAGCATTTT.

This clone occurred a few times. This chain links TRBV2 with TRBJ2-3, with 9 bases fitting TRBD2. V was clipped by 4 bases and J by 4 bases; unmatched bases: 6. Germline-derived CDR1 and CDR2 are SNHLY and FYNNEI. The CDR3 consists of 15 residues. The CDR3 region is CASSGREGHADTQYF. CDR3 coding DNA: TGTGCCAGCAGTGGGCGGGAGGGCCACGCAGATACGCAGTATTTT.

This CDR3 reads CASSPYSYEQYF. In DNA form, the CDR3 reads TGTGCCAGCAGCCCCTATTCCTACGAGCAGTACTTC. V usage is TRBV7-2 and J usage is TRBJ2-7, with D hard to call. The CDR3 has 12 residues. V was shortened by 5 bases and J by 1 base, with 6 bases between the two germline ends. The V gene's germline CDR1 is SGHTA and CDR2 FQGNSA.

The chain has TRBV2 and TRBJ1-2; weak D call: TRBD1 (6 bases). The CDR3 is 13 residues long. The germline gives CDR1 SNHLY, CDR2 FYNNEI. Between the trimmed V and J ends, which lost 7 bases and 8 bases, there was a span of 17 bases. This CDR3 is CASTQRTAKGYTF. CDR3 coding DNA: TGTGCCAGCACCCAAAGGACAGCAAAGGGCTACACCTTC. Full variable domain (missing parts from reference TRBV2 and TRBJ1-2): EPEVTQTPSHQVTQMGQEVILRCVPISNHLYFYWYRQILGQKVEFLVSFYNNEISEKSEIFDDQFSVERPDGSNFTLKIRSTKLEDSAMYFCASTQRTAKGYTFGSGTRLTVV.

The chain employs TRBV10-3 and TRBJ2-7; unclear D gene. This CDR3 is 15 amino acids long. CDR1 and CDR2 from the germline V gene are ENHRY and SYGVKD. V gave up 0 bases and J gave up 4 bases, with 13 bases separating them. The DNA of the CDR3 is TGTGCCATCAGTGAGTCATTCGCGATCAATTACGAGCAGTACTTC. Protein sequence: CAISESFAINYEQYF.